These T cell receptor beta chains were read from a single sample in a study of T cells of healthy individuals. TCRdb fed the 5' RACE reads into MiXCR, producing one record per CDR3 protein. The sample carries over 95,000 distinct CDR3 sequences, 17% recorded once. These receptors originate from a human donor in good health. CDR3s include the opening cysteine and the closing phenylalanine or tryptophan. A D gene is named only where the DNA matches it firmly. Clone size is shown for a subset of rows, as once, few, many or a class of expanded clone.

clone size	V gene	J gene	D gene	CDR3 protein	CDR3 DNA
-	TRBV6-6	TRBJ2-7	-	CASCREWEQYF	TGTGCCAGTTGTCGGGAGTGGGAGCAGTACTTC
-	TRBV5-4	TRBJ2-7	TRBD2	CASSLRALAVSHEQYF	TGTGCCAGCAGCTTGCGCGCACTAGCGGTTTCCCACGAGCAGTACTTC
-	TRBV5-1	TRBJ2-1	-	CASSYDGNEQFF	TGCGCCAGCAGCTACGACGGTAATGAGCAGTTCTTC
-	TRBV2	TRBJ2-3	TRBD2	CASEVLAGATGTQYF	TGTGCCAGCGAAGTTCTAGCGGGGGCTACGGGTACGCAGTATTTT
many	TRBV11-2	TRBJ2-3	-	CASSARDDTDTQYF	TGTGCCAGCAGCGCCCGAGACGACACAGATACGCAGTATTTT
-	TRBV6-1	TRBJ2-2	-	CAGAQMASNTGELFF	TGTGCCGGGGCCCAAATGGCCTCGAACACCGGGGAGCTGTTTTTT
few	TRBV7-9	TRBJ2-2	TRBD1	CASSAGTAYTGELFF	TGTGCCAGCAGCGCCGGGACAGCATACACCGGGGAGCTGTTTTTT
few	TRBV19	TRBJ2-1	TRBD2	CASSKLSAGGPGEQFF	TGTGCCAGTAGTAAACTCTCAGCGGGAGGGCCCGGTGAGCAGTTCTTC
-	TRBV18	TRBJ1-1	-	CASSPDLNTEAFF	TGTGCCAGCTCACCAGATCTGAACACTGAAGCTTTCTTT
many	TRBV4-2	TRBJ1-2	TRBD1	CASSLLDRTGYTF	TGTGCCAGCAGCCTCTTGGACAGGACTGGCTACACCTTC
-	TRBV11-2	TRBJ1-3	TRBD1	CASSRTGVYTIYF	TGTGCCAGCAGCCGGACAGGGGTTTACACCATATATTTT
few	TRBV20-1	TRBJ2-5	TRBD2	CSATGLAGRKGGETQYF	TGCAGTGCTACGGGACTAGCGGGACGAAAAGGGGGAGAGACCCAGTACTTC
-	TRBV10-3	TRBJ1-1	-	CAISEPSQLNTEAFF	TGTGCCATCAGTGAGCCCTCTCAATTGAACACTGAAGCTTTCTTT
many	TRBV5-1	TRBJ2-3	TRBD2	CASSYGPERGSTDTQYF	TGCGCCAGCAGCTACGGTCCGGAGCGGGGGAGCACAGATACGCAGTATTTT